One sample yielded the 3 T cell receptor beta chains listed below, sequenced in a study of T-cell reconstitution after alpha-beta-depleted transplantation in children. The authors prepared the TCRbeta library with unique molecular identifiers. TCRdb reanalysed the PCR reads using MiXCR and keeps one entry per CDR3 protein. The table lists 450,000 to 600,000 distinct CDR3 sequences, approximately 29% of them singletons. Sequencing was performed on PBMCs from the stem cell graft donor, taken from the stem cell graft. Receptor source: a human donor who donated a stem cell graft to a child with aplastic anemia.

This rearrangement joins TRBV20-1 to TRBJ2-7; D not resolved. The CDR3 sequence is 13 residues long. CDR1 and CDR2 (germline): DFQATT, SNEGSKA (reference sequence). Trimming cost V 0 bases and J 7 bases, with 13 bases left between them. DNA of the CDR3: TGCAGTGCTAGAGAATCCGGATTGGGGGAGCAGTACTTC. Translation gives CSARESGLGEQYF.

The rearrangement joins TRBV2 to TRBJ2-7, with D maybe TRBD1 (5 bases). The CDR3 has 17 residues. V was clipped by 4 bases and J by 0 bases, with 19 bases between them. Germline V CDR1 and CDR2: SNHLY, FYNNEI. The CDR3 DNA is TGTGCCAGCAGTGTTCGACAGAAAATAACAAACTCCTACGAGCAGTACGTC. Translating gives CASSVRQKITNSYEQYV.

This chain joins TRBV9 and TRBJ2-2; D remains ambiguous. The V and J ends lost 0 bases and 6 bases respectively, with 9 bases between them. The CDR3 spans 14 residues. Germline lookup yields CDR1 SGDLS and CDR2 YYNGEE. As DNA, the CDR3 is TGTGCCAGCAGCGTAGCTGGAAATTCCGGGGAGCTGTTTTTT. Translating it yields CASSVAGNSGELFF.